This passage covers 2 T cell receptor beta chains from one sample sequenced in a study of blood T cell repertoires in COVID-19. Sequencing was performed with immunoSEQ multiplex PCR; in TCRdb, only in-frame clones are kept and a portion is missing. The data hold 51,000 or so clones, with roughly 91% observed a single time. Sequencing was performed on peripheral blood. These receptors originate from an elderly man with active or convalescent COVID-19.

Only one count was recorded for this clone. This chain connects TRBV15 to TRBJ2-3; D gene uncertain. CDR3 length equals 14 residues. CDR1 is LNHNV and CDR2 is YYDKDF in the germline V gene (reference sequence). V was cut by 2 bases and J by 4 bases, with 10 bases left in between. The CDR3: CATSRLTGADTQYF. The CDR3 coding sequence is TGTGCCACCAGCAGATTAACGGGTGCAGATACGCAGTATTTT.

This sequence joins TRBV19 and TRBJ2-1, with D possibly TRBD2 on 5 matching bases. Germline values: CDR1 LNHDA, CDR2 SQIVND (reference sequence). This CDR3 is 17 amino acids long. The V end was cut by 5 bases, the J end by 8 bases, with 25 bases between. As DNA, the CDR3 is TGTGCCAGTAGTCGAGACCTGAGAGATCGTGGAGGCTATGAGCAGTTCTTC. It translates to CASSRDLRDRGGYEQFF.